The T cell receptor (beta chain) under discussion was sequenced for a study of somatic mutations in cytotoxic T cells in rheumatoid arthritis. Study-level findings and limits: The top CD8+ clone topped 20% of CD8+ cells in about an eighth of the 65 patients. Greater age accompanied higher CD8+ clonality in rheumatoid arthritis patients, a pattern that was absent in healthy controls.

A note on this clone: Its antigen is not identified.

The V end was cut by 4 bases, the J end by 2 bases, with 8 bases between. The CDR3 is 13 amino acids. CDR1 is SEHNR, CDR2 FQNEAQ, per germline (reference sequence). TCRdb's copy holds only in-frame clones and misses some; the assay was immunoSEQ multiplex PCR. This table has roughly 13,000 clones, about 80% appearing once. The sample comprised CD8+ T cells sorted from blood. The receptor was derived from an adult with rheumatoid arthritis. V gene TRBV7-9 combines with J gene TRBJ1-1; no definite D call. The CDR3 region is CASSSEINTEAFF. Written as DNA, the CDR3 is TGTGCCAGCAGCTCAGAGATAAACACTGAAGCTTTCTTT.